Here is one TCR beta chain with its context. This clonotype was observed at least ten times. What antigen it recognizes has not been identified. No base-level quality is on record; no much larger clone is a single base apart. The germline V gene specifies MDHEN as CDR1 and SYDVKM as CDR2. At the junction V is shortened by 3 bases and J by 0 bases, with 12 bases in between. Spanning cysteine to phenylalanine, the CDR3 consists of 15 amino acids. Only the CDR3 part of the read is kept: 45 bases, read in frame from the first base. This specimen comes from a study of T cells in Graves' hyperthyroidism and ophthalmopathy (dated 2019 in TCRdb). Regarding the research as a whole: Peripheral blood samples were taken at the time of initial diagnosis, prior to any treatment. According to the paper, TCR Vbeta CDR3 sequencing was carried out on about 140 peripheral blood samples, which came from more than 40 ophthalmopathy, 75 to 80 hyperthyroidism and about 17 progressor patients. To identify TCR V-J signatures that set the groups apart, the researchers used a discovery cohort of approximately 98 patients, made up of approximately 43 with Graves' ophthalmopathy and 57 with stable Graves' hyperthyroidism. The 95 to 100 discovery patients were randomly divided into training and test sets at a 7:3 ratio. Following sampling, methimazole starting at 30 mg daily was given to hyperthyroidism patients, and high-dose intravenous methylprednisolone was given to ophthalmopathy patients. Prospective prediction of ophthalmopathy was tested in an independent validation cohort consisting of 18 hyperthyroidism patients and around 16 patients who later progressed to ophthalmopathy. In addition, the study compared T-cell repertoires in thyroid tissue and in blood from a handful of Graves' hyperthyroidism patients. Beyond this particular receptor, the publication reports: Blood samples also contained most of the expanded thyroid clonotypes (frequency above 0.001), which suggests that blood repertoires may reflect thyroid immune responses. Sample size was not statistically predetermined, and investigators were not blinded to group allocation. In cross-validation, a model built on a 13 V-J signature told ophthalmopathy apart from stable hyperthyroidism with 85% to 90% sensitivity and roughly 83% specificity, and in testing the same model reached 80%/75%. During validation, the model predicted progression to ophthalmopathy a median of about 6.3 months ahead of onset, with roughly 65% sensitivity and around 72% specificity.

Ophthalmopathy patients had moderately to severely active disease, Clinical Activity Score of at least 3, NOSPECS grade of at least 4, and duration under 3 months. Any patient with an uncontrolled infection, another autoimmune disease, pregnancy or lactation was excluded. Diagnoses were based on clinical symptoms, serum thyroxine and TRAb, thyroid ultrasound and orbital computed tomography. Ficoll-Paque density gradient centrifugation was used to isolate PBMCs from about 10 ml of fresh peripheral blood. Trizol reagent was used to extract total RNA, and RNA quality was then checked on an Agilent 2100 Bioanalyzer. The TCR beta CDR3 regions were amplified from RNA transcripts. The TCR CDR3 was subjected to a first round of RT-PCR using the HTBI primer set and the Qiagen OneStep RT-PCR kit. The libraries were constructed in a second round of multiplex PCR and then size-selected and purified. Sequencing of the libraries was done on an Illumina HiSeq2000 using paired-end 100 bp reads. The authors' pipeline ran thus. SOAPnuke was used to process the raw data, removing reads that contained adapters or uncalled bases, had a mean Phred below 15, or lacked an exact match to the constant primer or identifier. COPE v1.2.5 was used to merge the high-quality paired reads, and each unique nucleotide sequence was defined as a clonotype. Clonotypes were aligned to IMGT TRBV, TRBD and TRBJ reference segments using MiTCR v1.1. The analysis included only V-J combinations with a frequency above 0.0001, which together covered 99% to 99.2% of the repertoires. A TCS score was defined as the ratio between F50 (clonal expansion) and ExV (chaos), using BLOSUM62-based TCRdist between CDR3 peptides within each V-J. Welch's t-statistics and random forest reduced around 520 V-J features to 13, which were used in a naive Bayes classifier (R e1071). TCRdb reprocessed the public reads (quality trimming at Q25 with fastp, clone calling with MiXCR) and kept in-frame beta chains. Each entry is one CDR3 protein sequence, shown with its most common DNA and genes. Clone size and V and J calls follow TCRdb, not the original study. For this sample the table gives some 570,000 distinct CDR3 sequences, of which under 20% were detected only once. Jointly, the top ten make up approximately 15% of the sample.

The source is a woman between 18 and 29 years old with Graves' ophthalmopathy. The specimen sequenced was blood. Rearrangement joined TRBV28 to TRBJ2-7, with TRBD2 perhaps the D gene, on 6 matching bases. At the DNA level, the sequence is TGTGCCAGCAGTTTTTGGGGGGAGAGCTCCTACGAGCAGTACTTC. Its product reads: CASSFWGESSYEQYF.